The 18 T cell receptor beta chains below were found in one sample sequenced in a study of technical replicates of blood from a few donors. The protocol was immunoSEQ multiplex PCR, while the TCRdb copy is restricted to in-frame clones and leaves out a portion. The repertoire consists of about 84,000 clones, with approximately 97% occurring once and the leading ten covering 0.18%. Sample: T cells isolated from PBMCs. The source is a human donor in good health.

The chain carries TRBV2 and TRBJ2-1; 9 bases agree with TRBD2. The trim removed 4 bases at V and 4 bases at J, leaving 23 bases unmatched. Germline loops: CDR1 SNHLY, CDR2 FYNNEI. CDR3 length equals 21 residues. The CDR3, as DNA: TGTGCCAGCAGTGGGAGGGACCGGCGGGGGGGCCGGGGGGCCCTTTACAATGAGCAGTTCTTC. Translating it yields CASSGRDRRGGRGALYNEQFF.

The chain recombines TRBV4-1 with TRBJ2-7, with D possibly TRBD1 on 5 matching bases. Trimming took 4 bases from V and 7 from J, leaving 17 bases between them. Germline V gives CDR1 MGHRA, CDR2 YSYEKL. The CDR3 covers 14 residues. The DNA for the CDR3 is TGCGCCAGCAGCCCGCCCGACAGAGTTGCGGAGCAGTACTTC. It yields the protein CASSPPDRVAEQYF.

This clone was observed a single time. The chain employs TRBV2 and TRBJ2-7, with D unresolved. Trimming cost V 3 bases and J 0 bases, with 9 bases left between them. Germline CDR1 is SNHLY and CDR2 is FYNNEI. This CDR3 is built from 14 residues. In DNA form, the CDR3 reads TGTGCCAGCAGTGAGCAGGCCGCCTCCTACGAGCAGTACTTC. It specifies CASSEQAASYEQYF.

This chain's CDR3 is CASSFGLLYEQYF. Written as DNA, the CDR3 is TGCGCCAGCAGCTTCGGACTTCTCTACGAGCAGTACTTC. The gene calls are TRBV5-1 and TRBJ2-7, with TRBD2 as a possible D gene (5 bases). Germline CDR1 reads SGHRS; CDR2 reads YFSETQ. CDR3 length: 13 residues. V dropped 2 bases and J dropped 3 bases, with 9 bases sitting between them.

The V gene is TRBV6-1, the J gene TRBJ2-3; 13 nucleotides align to TRBD2. The CDR3 totals 17 residues. J lost 5 bases, V lost 4 bases, and 9 bases had no gene match. Germline V gives CDR1 MNHNS, CDR2 SASEGT. CDR3 region: CASSGTSGSKGLDTQYF. In nucleotides, the CDR3 is TGTGCCAGCAGTGGGACTAGCGGGAGTAAAGGGTTAGATACGCAGTATTTT.

The chain carries TRBV7-9 and TRBJ2-7; D remains unclear. CDR1 is SEHNR, CDR2 FQNEAQ, per germline (reference sequence). There are 13 residues in the CDR3. V lost 3 bases and J 2 bases, leaving 8 bases between the germline ends. The DNA for the CDR3 is TGTGCCAGCAGCTTCGGGTCAACCTACGAGCAGTACTTC. Translating it yields CASSFGSTYEQYF.

The CDR3 loop reads CASSKRTGHYSNQPQHF. CDR3 DNA sequence: TGTGCCAGCAGCAAAAGGACAGGACATTATAGCAATCAGCCCCAGCATTTT. This sequence joins TRBV5-6 and TRBJ1-5, with 7 bases matching TRBD1. Per the germline V gene, CDR1 is SGHDT and CDR2 is YYEEEE. The CDR3 loop spans 17 amino acids. J lost 0 bases, V lost 4 bases, and 10 bases had no gene match.

J is TRBJ2-3 and V is TRBV6-1; D may be TRBD1 (5 bases). The CDR3 spans 15 residues. V lost 0 bases and J 1 base, leaving 8 bases between the germline ends. Germline V gives CDR1 MNHNS, CDR2 SASEGT. The CDR3 region is CASSEAGVRTDTQYF. The CDR3 coding sequence is TGTGCCAGCAGTGAAGCAGGGGTCCGCACAGATACGCAGTATTTT.

The chain is built from TRBV19 and TRBJ2-3; D is perhaps TRBD1 (5 bases). The V gene's germline CDR1 is LNHDA and CDR2 SQIVND (reference sequence). V was clipped by 6 bases and J by 4 bases, with 11 bases between them. The CDR3 is 13 residues long. CDR3 loop: CASRRKGADTQYF. The CDR3, as DNA: TGTGCCAGTAGAAGGAAAGGGGCAGATACGCAGTATTTT. Filled out from reference TRBV19 and TRBJ2-3, the complete variable domain reads DGGITQSPKYLFRKEGQNVTLSCEQNLNHDAMYWYRQDPGQGLRLIYYSQIVNDFQKGDIAEGYSVSREKKESFPLTVTSAQKNPTAFYLCASRRKGADTQYFGPGTRLTVL.

This chain links TRBV9 with TRBJ2-7; 11 positions match TRBD2. Germline CDR1 reads SGDLS; CDR2 reads YYNGEE. There are 14 residues in the CDR3. The trim removed 2 bases at V and 5 bases at J, leaving 3 bases unmatched. CDR3 in DNA: TGTGCCAGCAGCGTTAGCGGGAGGGCCCACGAGCAGTACTTC. Translated, it gives CASSVSGRAHEQYF.

The table lists this clone with a count of one. This chain links TRBV6-6 with TRBJ2-7; D might be TRBD1 (6 bases). The CDR3 is 14 amino acids. V was trimmed by 6 bases and J by 0 bases, leaving 12 bases between them. Germline V lookup: CDR1 MNHNY, CDR2 SVGAGI (reference sequence). The CDR3, as DNA: TGTGCCAGCAGGTTCGGACAGAGCTCCTACGAGCAGTACTTC. It codes for CASRFGQSSYEQYF.

The chain carries TRBV5-5 and TRBJ1-5; maybe TRBD1 (6 bases). V dropped 1 base and J dropped 3 bases, with 14 bases sitting between them. This CDR3 contains 16 residues. Germline V gene sequence: CDR1 SGHKS, CDR2 YYEKEE (reference sequence). The CDR3 is CASSLLQGSPNQPQHF. The CDR3 DNA is TGTGCCAGCAGCTTGCTCCAGGGGTCACCCAATCAGCCCCAGCATTTT.

V and J are TRBV6-5 and TRBJ1-1; D perhaps matches TRBD1 (5 bases). The CDR3 is 14 amino acids. Trimming removed 7 bases from V and 2 bases from J, with 14 bases in between. Germline V gives CDR1 MNHEY, CDR2 SVGAGI. The chain's CDR3 is CASKLQDENTEAFF. CDR3 coding DNA: TGTGCCAGCAAGCTACAGGATGAAAACACTGAAGCTTTCTTT.

This chain uses TRBV19 with TRBJ2-2; 14 bases agree with TRBD2. The CDR3 consists of 17 residues. The V gene end was trimmed by 3 bases and the J gene end by 6 bases; junction bases not matched to a gene: 6. CDR1 is LNHDA, CDR2 SQIVND, per germline (reference sequence). In DNA form, the CDR3 reads TGTGCCAGTAGTATTAGAGGGACTAGCGGGAGTGCCGGGGAGCTGTTTTTT. Protein: CASSIRGTSGSAGELFF.

The genes are TRBV28 and TRBJ2-2; tentatively, D is TRBD1 (6 bases). Germline V CDR1 and CDR2: MDHEN, SYDVKM. Trimming left V 4 bases short and J 3 bases short, with 12 bases between. This CDR3 has 15 amino acids. As DNA, the CDR3 is TGTGCCAGCAGTTCCCTAGGACAGTACACCGGGGAGCTGTTTTTT. Translation gives CASSSLGQYTGELFF.

The V call is TRBV5-1, the J call TRBJ1-1; D may be TRBD1 (5 bases). The CDR3 loop spans 15 amino acids. The germline V and J ends were trimmed by 3 bases and 4 bases, with 16 bases remaining between them. Germline V gene sequence: CDR1 SGHRS, CDR2 YFSETQ. As DNA, the CDR3 is TGCGCCAGCAGCTGGACGGGGGGTAAGTCCACTGAAGCTTTCTTT. It codes for CASSWTGGKSTEAFF.

This sequence joins TRBV27 and TRBJ1-2; 7 bases agree with TRBD1. CDR3 size: 13 residues. Trimming cost V 2 bases and J 7 bases; bases outside gene matches: 4. Germline V gene lookup returns CDR1 MNHEY and CDR2 SMNVEV (reference sequence). CDR3 coding DNA: TGTGCCAGCAGTTTAGACAGGGCAAGTGGCTACACCTTC. It encodes CASSLDRASGYTF.

The gene calls are TRBV28 and TRBJ2-1, with 9 positions matching TRBD2. The CDR3 spans 14 residues. Germline assignment: CDR1 MDHEN and CDR2 SYDVKM. V trimming: 6 bases; J trimming: 6 bases; junction bases outside the gene matches: 6. The CDR3 reads CASRRLAEINEQFF. CDR3 sequence (DNA): TGTGCCAGCAGGCGACTAGCGGAAATCAATGAGCAGTTCTTC.